Shown below are 13 T cell receptor beta chains from a single sample sequenced in a study of blood T cells in healthy people across ages (dated by TCRdb to about 2015). The library relied on 5' RACE. The sequencer was an Illumina HiSeq 2500. The second PCR ran for about 6 to 11 cycles and used a J-beta primer mix along with a sample-barcoded 5' primer. TCRdb trimmed public reads at Q25 via fastp, called clones via MiXCR and kept in-frame beta chains. Duplicate CDR3 protein sequences are folded into a single record with the most common DNA and genes. This sample holds hundreds of thousands of distinct CDR3 sequences; around 45% were observed only once. The top ten clones comprise approximately 20% of the sample. Source material: blood. These receptors came from a man between 60 and 70 years old in good health.

The chain recombines TRBV7-2 with TRBJ2-5; 7 nucleotides line up with TRBD1. The tail of the sequence fits TRBJ2-7 better, so the J call may be wrong. This CDR3 region has 13 residues. Per germline, CDR1 SGHTA and CDR2 FQGNSA. DNA of the CDR3: TGTGCCAGCACCGACAGGGTAGAGGGCGAGCAGTACTTC. It codes for CASTDRVEGEQYF.

This clonotype was detected only a few times. The J gene is TRBJ1-5, the V gene TRBV27, with TRBD1 identical over 9 bases. The V gene end was trimmed by 7 bases and the J gene end by 1 base; junction bases not matched to a gene: 2. The CDR3 sequence is 14 residues long. Germline V gives CDR1 MNHEY, CDR2 SMNVEV (reference sequence). CDR3 amino acids: CASKDRGSNQPQHF. As DNA, the CDR3 is TGTGCCAGCAAGGACAGGGGAAGCAATCAGCCCCAGCATTTT.

This clonotype has only a few counts. The chain combines TRBV7-9 with TRBJ1-6, with 8 bases that match TRBD1. Trimming at V came to 7 bases and at J to 6 bases, leaving 8 bases not matched to a gene. Germline V lookup: CDR1 SEHNR, CDR2 FQNEAQ (reference sequence). This CDR3 region has 15 residues. The DNA of the CDR3 is TGTGCCAGCACCATGGGGACAGGCGCTAATTCACCCCTCCACTTT. Protein product: CASTMGTGANSPLHF.

The rearrangement links TRBV4-3 to TRBJ1-5; 9 bases map to TRBD1. Trimming removed 3 bases from V and 5 bases from J; junction bases left unmatched: 5. The CDR3 spans 15 residues. Germline values: CDR1 LGHNA, CDR2 YSLEER. In DNA form, the CDR3 reads TGCGCCAGCAGCCAGGGAACAGGGGGCCATCAGCCCCAGCATTTT. Translating gives CASSQGTGGHQPQHF.

The chain links TRBV4-3 to TRBJ2-1, with TRBD2 as a possible D gene (6 bases). Trimming shortened V by 0 bases and J by 2 bases, and 17 bases separated the two germline ends. Germline V gene data show CDR1 as LGHNA and CDR2 as YSLEER. This CDR3 contains 18 residues. The CDR3 sequence is CASSQERRELAAYNEQFF. The CDR3 DNA follows: TGCGCCAGCAGCCAAGAACGACGAGAACTAGCAGCCTACAATGAGCAGTTCTTC.

This clonotype appeared a few times. CDR3 DNA: TGTGCCAGCAGCGTGGGAAAGGGTTCTGGCTACACCTTC. Translating gives CASSVGKGSGYTF. The chain uses TRBV7-6 and TRBJ1-2, with no clear D. Per germline, CDR1 SGHVS and CDR2 FNYEAQ. This CDR3 spans 13 amino acids. V lost 5 bases and J 7 bases, leaving 14 bases between the germline ends.

Only a few counts were recorded for this clonotype. The gene calls are TRBV2 and TRBJ2-7, with D unresolved. Germline V gene sequence: CDR1 SNHLY, CDR2 FYNNEI. The CDR3 loop spans 11 amino acids. Trimming left V 7 bases short and J 6 bases short, with 10 bases between. CDR3: CASKDLSEQYF. The CDR3 nucleotides are TGTGCCAGCAAAGACCTTTCCGAGCAGTACTTC.

This clonotype was detected only a few times. The rearrangement joins TRBV4-3 to TRBJ1-2; 9 bases align to TRBD1. The germline gives CDR1 LGHNA, CDR2 YSLEER. The CDR3 contains 15 residues. Losses at the gene ends were 4 bases for V and 2 bases for J; bases not matched to a gene: 5. CDR3 coding DNA: TGCGCCAGCAGCCTCCGGGACAGGGAGAACTATGGCTACACCTTC. It specifies CASSLRDRENYGYTF.

The rearrangement joins TRBV3-1 to TRBJ1-6; the D is unclear. There are 14 residues in the CDR3. Germline V gene data show CDR1 as LGHDT and CDR2 as YNNKEL (reference sequence). V lost 7 bases, J lost 5 bases, and 12 bases lay in between. The CDR3 protein is CASKVGVDNSPLHF. In DNA, the CDR3 is TGTGCCAGCAAGGTGGGCGTTGATAATTCACCCCTCCACTTT.

This chain uses TRBV20-1 with TRBJ2-1, with 13 bases matching TRBD2. Germline CDR1 DFQATT, CDR2 SNEGSKA (reference sequence). The J segment lost 4 bases and the V segment lost 1 base, leaving 7 bases of the junction unmatched. There are 17 residues in the CDR3. CDR3 DNA: TGCAGTGCTAGAGGTGACCGACTAGCGGGGGGATACAATGAGCAGTTCTTC. Its translation is CSARGDRLAGGYNEQFF.

The chain recombines TRBV4-1 with TRBJ2-2; D tentatively reads TRBD1 or TRBD2 (5 bases each). Germline loops: CDR1 MGHRA, CDR2 YSYEKL. The CDR3 covers 13 residues. V was clipped by 8 bases and J by 1 base, with 8 bases between them. In DNA, the CDR3 is TGCGCCAGCGGGACGAGGAACACCGGGGAGCTGTTTTTT. Translation: CASGTRNTGELFF.

This clonotype has just a few counts. This rearrangement joins TRBV3-1 to TRBJ2-1; 8 nucleotides match TRBD1. The V segment lost 4 bases and the J segment 0 bases; nucleotides outside the gene matches: 8. The germline V gene has CDR1 LGHDT and CDR2 YNNKEL (reference sequence). The CDR3 is 17 amino acids. The DNA for the CDR3 is TGTGCCAGCAGCCCGGGACAGGTAATGAGCTCCTACAATGAGCAGTTCTTC. This codes for CASSPGQVMSSYNEQFF.

This clonotype was recorded a few times. The chain joins TRBV7-2 to TRBJ2-4, with D maybe TRBD1 (7 bases). The V gene's germline CDR1 is SGHTA and CDR2 FQGNSA. The CDR3 loop spans 15 amino acids. Trimming took 3 bases from V and 13 from J, leaving 22 bases between them. The CDR3 bases are TGTGCCAGCAGCTTCGAGGGGGCCAGGGACTCAGAGCAGTACTTC. Amino acid sequence: CASSFEGARDSEQYF.